Sequencing of this T cell receptor beta chain was carried out in a study of cytomegalovirus exposure and HLA in healthy donors. Study background: An earlier analysis identified 110 million or so unique TCR beta sequences in 150 million to 200 million T cells.

PCR involved 60 Vbeta and 13 Jbeta primers. Data came from immunoSEQ multiplex PCR; TCRdb stores just in-frame clones and leaves some out. The sample shows 50,000 to 70,000 clones, and less than 4% sits with its ten largest clones. Germline V gene sequence: CDR1 SGHNT, CDR2 YYREEE (reference sequence). There are 15 residues in the CDR3. Trimming at V came to 5 bases and at J to 3 bases, leaving 6 bases not matched to a gene. This chain connects TRBV5-4 to TRBJ2-1; the match to TRBD2 covers 9 bases. The receptor was isolated from a male donor in good health and CMV-seronegative. Input material: PBMCs. The CDR3 is CASSEERGVYNEQFF. The CDR3 DNA reads as TGTGCCAGCAGTGAGGAGCGGGGGGTCTACAATGAGCAGTTCTTC.